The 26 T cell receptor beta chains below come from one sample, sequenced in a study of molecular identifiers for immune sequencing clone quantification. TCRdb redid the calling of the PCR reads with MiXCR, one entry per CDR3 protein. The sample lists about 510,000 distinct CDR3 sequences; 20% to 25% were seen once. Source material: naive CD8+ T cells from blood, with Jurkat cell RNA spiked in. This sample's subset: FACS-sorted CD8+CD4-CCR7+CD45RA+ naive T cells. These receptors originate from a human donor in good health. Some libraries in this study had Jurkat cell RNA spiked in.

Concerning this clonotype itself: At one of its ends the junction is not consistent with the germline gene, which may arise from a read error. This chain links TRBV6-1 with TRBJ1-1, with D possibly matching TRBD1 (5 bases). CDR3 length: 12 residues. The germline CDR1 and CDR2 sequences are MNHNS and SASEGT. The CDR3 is CASSTGHPEALF. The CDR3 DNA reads TGTGCCAGCAGTACTGGACACCCTGAAGCTCTCTTT.

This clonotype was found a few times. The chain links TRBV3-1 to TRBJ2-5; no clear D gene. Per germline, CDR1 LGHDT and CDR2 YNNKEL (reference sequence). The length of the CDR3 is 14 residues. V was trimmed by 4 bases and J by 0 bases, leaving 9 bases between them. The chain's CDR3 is CASSRDLNQETQYF. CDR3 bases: TGTGCCAGCAGCCGAGACTTGAACCAAGAGACCCAGTACTTC.

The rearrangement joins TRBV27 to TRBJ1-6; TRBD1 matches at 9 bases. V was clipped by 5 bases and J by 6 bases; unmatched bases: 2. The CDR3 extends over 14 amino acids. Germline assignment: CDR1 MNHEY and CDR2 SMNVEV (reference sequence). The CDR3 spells CASSGTGFNSPLHF. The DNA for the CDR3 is TGTGCCAGCAGTGGGACAGGGTTTAATTCACCCCTCCACTTT.

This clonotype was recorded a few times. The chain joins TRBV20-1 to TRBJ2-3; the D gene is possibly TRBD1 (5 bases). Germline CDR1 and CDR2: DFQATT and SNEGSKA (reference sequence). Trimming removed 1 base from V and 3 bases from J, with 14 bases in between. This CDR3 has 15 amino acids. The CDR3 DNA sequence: TGCAGTGCTAGAGGGGGCGTTTTCCCAACAGATACGCAGTATTTT. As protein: CSARGGVFPTDTQYF.

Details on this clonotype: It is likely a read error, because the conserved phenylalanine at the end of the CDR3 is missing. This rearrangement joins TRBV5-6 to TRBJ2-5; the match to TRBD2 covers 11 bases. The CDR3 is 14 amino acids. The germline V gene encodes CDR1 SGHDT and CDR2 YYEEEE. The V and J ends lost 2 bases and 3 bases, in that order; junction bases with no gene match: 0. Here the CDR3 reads CASSLLAGEETQYY. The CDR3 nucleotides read TGTGCCAGCAGCTTACTAGCGGGGGAAGAGACCCAGTACTAC.

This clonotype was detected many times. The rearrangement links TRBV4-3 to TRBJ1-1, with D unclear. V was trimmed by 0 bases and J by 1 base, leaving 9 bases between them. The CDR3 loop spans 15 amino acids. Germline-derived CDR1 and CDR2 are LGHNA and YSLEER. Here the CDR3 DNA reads TGCGCCAGCAGCCAAGATCGTAATGCGAACACTGAAGCTTTCTTT. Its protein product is CASSQDRNANTEAFF.

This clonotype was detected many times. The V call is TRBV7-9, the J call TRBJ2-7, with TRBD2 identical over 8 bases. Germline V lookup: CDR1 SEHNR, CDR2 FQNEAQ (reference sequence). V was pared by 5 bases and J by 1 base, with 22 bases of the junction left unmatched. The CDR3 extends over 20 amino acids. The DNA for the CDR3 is TGTGCCAGCAGCCCCCAGGGAGGGTCTGTTCGGGAGGGCCTTTCCTACGAGCAGTACTTC. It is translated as CASSPQGGSVREGLSYEQYF.

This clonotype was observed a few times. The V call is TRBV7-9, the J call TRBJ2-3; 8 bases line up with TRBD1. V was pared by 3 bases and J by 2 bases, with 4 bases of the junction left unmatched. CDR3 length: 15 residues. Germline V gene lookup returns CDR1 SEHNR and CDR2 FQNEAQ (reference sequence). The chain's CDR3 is CASSFSDRDTDTQYF. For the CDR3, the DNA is TGTGCCAGCAGCTTCTCGGACAGGGACACAGATACGCAGTATTTT.

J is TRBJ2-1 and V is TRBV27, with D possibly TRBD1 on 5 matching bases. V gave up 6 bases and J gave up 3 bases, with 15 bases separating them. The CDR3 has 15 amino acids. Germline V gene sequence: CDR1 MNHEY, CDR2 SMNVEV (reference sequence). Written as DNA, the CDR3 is TGTGCCAGCAGGCCAGGGCAGGGTCTCTACAATGAGCAGTTCTTC. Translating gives CASRPGQGLYNEQFF.

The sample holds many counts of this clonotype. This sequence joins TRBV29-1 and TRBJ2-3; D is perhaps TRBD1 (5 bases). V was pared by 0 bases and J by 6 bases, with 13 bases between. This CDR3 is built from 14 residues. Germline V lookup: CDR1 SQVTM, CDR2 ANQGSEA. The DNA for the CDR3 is TGCAGCGTTGAAGATGAAAGGGGTGGTGATACGCAGTATTTT. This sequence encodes CSVEDERGGDTQYF.

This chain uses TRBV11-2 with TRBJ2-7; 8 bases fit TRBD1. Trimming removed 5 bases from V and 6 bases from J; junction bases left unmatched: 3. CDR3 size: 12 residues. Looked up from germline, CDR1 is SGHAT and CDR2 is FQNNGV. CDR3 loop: CASSTTGGEQYF. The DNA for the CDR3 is TGTGCCAGCAGCACCACAGGGGGCGAGCAGTACTTC.

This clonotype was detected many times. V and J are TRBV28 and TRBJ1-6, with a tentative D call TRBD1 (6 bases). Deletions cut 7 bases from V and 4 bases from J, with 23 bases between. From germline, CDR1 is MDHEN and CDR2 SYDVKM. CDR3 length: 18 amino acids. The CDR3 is CASTPGAGTRQYNSPLHF. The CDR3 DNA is TGTGCCAGCACCCCAGGGGCGGGGACACGGCAGTATAATTCACCCCTCCACTTT.

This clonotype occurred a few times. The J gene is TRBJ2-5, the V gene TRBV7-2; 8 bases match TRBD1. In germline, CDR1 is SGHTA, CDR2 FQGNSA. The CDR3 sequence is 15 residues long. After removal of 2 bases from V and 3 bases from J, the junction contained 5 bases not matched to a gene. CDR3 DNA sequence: TGTGCCAGCAGCTTAAGAAAGGACAGGGAAGAGACCCAGTACTTC. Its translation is CASSLRKDREETQYF.

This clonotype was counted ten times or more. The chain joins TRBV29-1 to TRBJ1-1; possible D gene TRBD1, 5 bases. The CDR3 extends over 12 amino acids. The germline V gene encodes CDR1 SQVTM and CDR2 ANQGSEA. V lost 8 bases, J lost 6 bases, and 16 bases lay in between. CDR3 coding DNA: TGCAGCACACACGGGGGAACTCCTGAAGCTTTCTTT. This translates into CSTHGGTPEAFF.

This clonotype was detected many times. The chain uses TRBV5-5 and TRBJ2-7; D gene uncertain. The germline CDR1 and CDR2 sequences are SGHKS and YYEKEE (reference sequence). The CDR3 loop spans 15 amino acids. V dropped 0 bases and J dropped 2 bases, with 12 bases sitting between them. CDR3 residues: CASSLVLLTPYEQYF. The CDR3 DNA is TGTGCCAGCAGCTTGGTACTTCTTACGCCCTACGAGCAGTACTTC.

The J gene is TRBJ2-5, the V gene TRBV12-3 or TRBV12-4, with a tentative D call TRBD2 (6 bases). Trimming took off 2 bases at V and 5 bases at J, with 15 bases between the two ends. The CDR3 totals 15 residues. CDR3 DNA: TGTGCCAGCAGTTTACGATTGGGAGGCGGGGAGACCCAGTACTTC. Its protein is CASSLRLGGGETQYF.

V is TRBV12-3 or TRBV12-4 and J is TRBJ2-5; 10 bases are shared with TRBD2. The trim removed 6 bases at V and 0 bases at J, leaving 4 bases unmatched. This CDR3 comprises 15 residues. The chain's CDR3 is CASSLAGVYQETQYF. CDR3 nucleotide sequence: TGTGCCAGCAGCCTAGCGGGAGTGTACCAAGAGACCCAGTACTTC.

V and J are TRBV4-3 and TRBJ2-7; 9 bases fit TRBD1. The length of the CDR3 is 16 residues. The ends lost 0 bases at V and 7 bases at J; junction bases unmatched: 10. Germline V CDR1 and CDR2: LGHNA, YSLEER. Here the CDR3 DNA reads TGCGCCAGCAGCCAAGATACGGGACAGGGCTCTCAGGAGCAGTACTTC. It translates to CASSQDTGQGSQEQYF.

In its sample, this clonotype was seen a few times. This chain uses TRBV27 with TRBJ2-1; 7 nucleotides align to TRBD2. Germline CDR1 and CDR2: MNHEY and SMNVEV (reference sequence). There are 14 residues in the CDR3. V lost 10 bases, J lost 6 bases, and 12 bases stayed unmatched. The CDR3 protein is CATRLISGPNEQFF. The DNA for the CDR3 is TGTGCCACCAGGTTAATTAGCGGGCCCAATGAGCAGTTCTTC.

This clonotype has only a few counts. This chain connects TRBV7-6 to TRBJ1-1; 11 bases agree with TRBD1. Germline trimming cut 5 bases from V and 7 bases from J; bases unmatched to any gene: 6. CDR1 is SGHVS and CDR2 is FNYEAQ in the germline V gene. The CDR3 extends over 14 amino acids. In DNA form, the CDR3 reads TGTGCCAGCAGCCCGGACAGGGGGCCGGTTGAAGCTTTCTTT. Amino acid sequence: CASSPDRGPVEAFF. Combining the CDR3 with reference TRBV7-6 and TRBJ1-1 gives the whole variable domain GAGVSQSPRYKVTKRGQDVALRCDPISGHVSLYWYRQALGQGPEFLTYFNYEAQQDKSGLPNDRFSAERPEGSISTLTIQRTEQRDSAMYRCASSPDRGPVEAFFGQGTRLTVV.

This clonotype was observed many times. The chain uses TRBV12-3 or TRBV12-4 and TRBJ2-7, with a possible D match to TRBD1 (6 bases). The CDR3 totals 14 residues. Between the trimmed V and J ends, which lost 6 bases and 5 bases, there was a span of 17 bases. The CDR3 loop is CASSRPHRAHEQYF. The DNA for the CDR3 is TGTGCCAGCAGCCGCCCCCACAGGGCCCACGAGCAGTACTTC.

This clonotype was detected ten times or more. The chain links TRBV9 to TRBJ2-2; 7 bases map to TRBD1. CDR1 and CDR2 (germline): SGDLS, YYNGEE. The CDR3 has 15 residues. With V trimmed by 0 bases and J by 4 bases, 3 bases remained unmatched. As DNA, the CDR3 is TGTGCCAGCAGCGTAGGGGGACAGTCCACCGGGGAGCTGTTTTTT. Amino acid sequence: CASSVGGQSTGELFF.

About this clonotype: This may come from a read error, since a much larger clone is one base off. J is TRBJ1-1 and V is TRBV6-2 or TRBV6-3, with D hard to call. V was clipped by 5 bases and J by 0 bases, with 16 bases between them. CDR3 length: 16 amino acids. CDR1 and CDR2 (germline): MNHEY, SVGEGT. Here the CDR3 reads CASSPPQVTMNTEAFF. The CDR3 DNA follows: TGTGCCAGCAGTCCCCCTCAGGTTACCATGAACACTGAAGCTTTCTTT.

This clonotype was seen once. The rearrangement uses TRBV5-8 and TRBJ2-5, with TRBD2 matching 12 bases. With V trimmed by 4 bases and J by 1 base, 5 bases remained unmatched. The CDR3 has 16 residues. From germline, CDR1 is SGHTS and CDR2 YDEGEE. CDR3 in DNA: TGTGCCAGCAGCCCGTGGACTAGCGGGGTCCAAGAGACCCAGTACTTC. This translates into CASSPWTSGVQETQYF. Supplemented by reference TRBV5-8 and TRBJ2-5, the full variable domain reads EAGVTQSPTHLIKTRGQQATLRCSPISGHTSVYWYQQALGLGLQFLLWYDEGEERNRGNFPPRFSGRQFPNYSSELNVNALELEDSALYLCASSPWTSGVQETQYFGPGTRLLVL.

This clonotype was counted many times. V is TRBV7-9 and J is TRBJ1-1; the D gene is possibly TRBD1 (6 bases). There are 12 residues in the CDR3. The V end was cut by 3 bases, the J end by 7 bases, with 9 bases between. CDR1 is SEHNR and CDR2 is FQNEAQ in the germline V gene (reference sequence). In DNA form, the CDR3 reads TGTGCCAGCAGCTTCGGACAGATTGAAGCTTTCTTT. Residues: CASSFGQIEAFF.

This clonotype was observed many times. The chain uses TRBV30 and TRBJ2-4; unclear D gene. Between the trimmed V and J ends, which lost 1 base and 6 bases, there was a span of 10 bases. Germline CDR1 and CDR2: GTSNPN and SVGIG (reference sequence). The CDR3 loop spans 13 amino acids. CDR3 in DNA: TGTGCCTGGAGTGGAGAAGGTGGAAACATTCAGTACTTC. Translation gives CAWSGEGGNIQYF.